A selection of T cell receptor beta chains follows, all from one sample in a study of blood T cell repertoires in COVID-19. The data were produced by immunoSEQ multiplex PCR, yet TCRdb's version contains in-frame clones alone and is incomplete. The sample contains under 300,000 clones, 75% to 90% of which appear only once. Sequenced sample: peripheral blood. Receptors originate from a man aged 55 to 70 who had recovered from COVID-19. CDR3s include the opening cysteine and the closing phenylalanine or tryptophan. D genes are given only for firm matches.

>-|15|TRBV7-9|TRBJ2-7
CASSEQDSTKYEQYF
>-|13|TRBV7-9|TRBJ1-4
CASRGQSNKKLFF
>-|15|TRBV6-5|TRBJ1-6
CASRETLGGNSPLHF
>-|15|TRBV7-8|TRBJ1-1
CASSTPGQQNTEAFF
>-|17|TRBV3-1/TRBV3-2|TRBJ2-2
CASSQDKVFGETGELFF
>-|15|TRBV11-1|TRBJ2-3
CASTNGQFKGDTQYF
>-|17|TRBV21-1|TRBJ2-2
CASSKALRGPNTGELFF
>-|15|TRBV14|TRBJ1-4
CASSQYSRDNEKLFF
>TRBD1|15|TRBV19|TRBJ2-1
CASSTTGIGLNEQFF
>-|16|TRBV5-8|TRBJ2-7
CASSPRPGAKLYEQYF
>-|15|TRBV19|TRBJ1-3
CASSMASLGGNTIYF
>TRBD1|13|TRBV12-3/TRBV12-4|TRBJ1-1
CATVDRLNTEAFF
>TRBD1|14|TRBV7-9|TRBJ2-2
CASSSNGQAGELFF
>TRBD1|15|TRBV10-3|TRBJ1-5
CAIGQGMGGNQPQHF
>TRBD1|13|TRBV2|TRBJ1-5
CASRPGGGQPQHF
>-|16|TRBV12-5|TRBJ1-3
CASGPGISVTGNTIYF
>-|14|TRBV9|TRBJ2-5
CASSSRLGGETQYF
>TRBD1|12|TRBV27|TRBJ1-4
CASKGAQEKLFF
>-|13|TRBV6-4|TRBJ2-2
CASSPNPTGELFF
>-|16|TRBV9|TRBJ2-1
CASSVEGADPRTEQFF
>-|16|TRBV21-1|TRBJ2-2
CASSKGPDRGDGELFF